This T cell receptor (beta chain) was retrieved from a study of blood T cell repertoires in COVID-19. Overall study: The United States, Italy and Spain supplied acute and convalescent COVID-19 samples. The cDNA or gDNA used as material had been derived from T cells, B-cell-depleted T cells, or PBMCs.

The sample holds one count of this clone. Original methodology: Cell counts per sample came from amplifying reference gene primers. Assay used: immunoSEQ multiplex PCR; TCRdb lists only in-frame clones, some missing. The V and J calls and clone size come from that table; D and trimming were worked out from the DNA. The sample has 150,000 to 200,000 clones; approximately 91% are singletons. Germline V gene lookup returns CDR1 MGHDK and CDR2 SYGVNS. The V and J ends lost 4 bases and 2 bases respectively, with 11 bases between them. The length of the CDR3 is 14 residues. This receptor was identified in a man aged 35-49 years with acute or convalescent COVID-19. Material for sequencing was peripheral blood. V usage is TRBV25-1 and J usage is TRBJ1-2; D not resolved. The CDR3 DNA is TGTGCCAGCAGTGGCGGCCTCCGCAACTATGGCTACACCTTC. Translated: CASSGGLRNYGYTF.